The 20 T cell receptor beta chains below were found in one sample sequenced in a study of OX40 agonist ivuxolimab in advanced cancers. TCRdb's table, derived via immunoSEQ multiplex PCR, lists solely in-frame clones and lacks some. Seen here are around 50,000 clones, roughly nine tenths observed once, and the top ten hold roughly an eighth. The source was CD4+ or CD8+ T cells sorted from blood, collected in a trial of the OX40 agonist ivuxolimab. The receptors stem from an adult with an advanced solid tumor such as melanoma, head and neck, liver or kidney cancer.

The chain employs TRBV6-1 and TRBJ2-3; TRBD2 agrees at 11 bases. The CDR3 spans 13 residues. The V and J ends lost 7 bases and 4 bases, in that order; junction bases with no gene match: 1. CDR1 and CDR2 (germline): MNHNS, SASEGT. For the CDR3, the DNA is TGTGCCAGCATAGCGGGAGGGCCAGATACGCAGTATTTT. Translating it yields CASIAGGPDTQYF.

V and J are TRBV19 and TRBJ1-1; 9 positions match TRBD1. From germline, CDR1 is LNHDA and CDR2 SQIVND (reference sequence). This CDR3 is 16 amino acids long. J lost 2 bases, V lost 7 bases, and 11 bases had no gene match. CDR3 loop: CASTSGQGFANTEAFF. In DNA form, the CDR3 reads TGTGCCAGTACCTCCGGACAGGGGTTTGCAAACACTGAAGCTTTCTTT.

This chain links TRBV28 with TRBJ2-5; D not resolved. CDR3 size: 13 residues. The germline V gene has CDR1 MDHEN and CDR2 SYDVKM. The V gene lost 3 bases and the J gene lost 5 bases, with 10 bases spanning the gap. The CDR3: CASSLSTRETQYF. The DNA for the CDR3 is TGTGCCAGCAGTTTGTCGACACGGGAGACCCAGTACTTC.

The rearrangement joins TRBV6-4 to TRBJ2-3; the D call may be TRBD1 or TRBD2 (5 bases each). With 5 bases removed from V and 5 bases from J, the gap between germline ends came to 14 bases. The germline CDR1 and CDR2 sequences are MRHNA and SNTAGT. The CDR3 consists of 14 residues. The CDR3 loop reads CASSREGAKDTQYF. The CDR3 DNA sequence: TGTGCCAGCAGTCGGGAAGGGGCGAAAGATACGCAGTATTTT.

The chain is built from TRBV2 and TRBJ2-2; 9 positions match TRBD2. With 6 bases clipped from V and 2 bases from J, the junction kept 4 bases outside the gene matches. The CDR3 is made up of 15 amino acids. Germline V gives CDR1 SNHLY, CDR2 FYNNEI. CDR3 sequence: CASRTGTSNTGELFF. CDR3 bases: TGTGCCAGCAGAACCGGGACTAGCAACACCGGGGAGCTGTTTTTT.

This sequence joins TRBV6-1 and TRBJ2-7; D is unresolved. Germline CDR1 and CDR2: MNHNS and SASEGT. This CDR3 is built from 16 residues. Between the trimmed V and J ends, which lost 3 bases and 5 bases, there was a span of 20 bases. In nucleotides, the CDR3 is TGTGCCAGCAGTGAGGGATCGACGATTCCCCCACACGAGCAGTACTTC. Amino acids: CASSEGSTIPPHEQYF.

This CDR3 is CASSYRADTGELFF. CDR3 coding DNA: TGTGCCAGCAGTTACAGGGCGGACACCGGGGAGCTGTTTTTT. The chain employs TRBV6-5 and TRBJ2-2, with unresolved D. This CDR3 has 14 amino acids. V dropped 2 bases and J dropped 3 bases, with 7 bases sitting between them. Looked up from germline, CDR1 is MNHEY and CDR2 is SVGAGI.

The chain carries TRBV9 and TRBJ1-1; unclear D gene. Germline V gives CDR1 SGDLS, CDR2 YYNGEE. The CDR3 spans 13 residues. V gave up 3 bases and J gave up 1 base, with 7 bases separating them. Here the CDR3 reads CASSDSGNTEAFF. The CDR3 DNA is TGTGCCAGCAGCGATTCAGGGAACACTGAAGCTTTCTTT. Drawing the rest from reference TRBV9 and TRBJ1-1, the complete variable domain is DSGVTQTPKHLITATGQRVTLRCSPRSGDLSVYWYQQSLDQGLQFLIQYYNGEERAKGNILERFSAQQFPDLHSELNLSSLELGDSALYFCASSDSGNTEAFFGQGTRLTVV.

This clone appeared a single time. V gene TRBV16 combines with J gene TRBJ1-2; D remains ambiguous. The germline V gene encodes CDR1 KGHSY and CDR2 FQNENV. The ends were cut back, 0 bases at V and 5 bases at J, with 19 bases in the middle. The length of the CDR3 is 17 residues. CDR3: CASSQSVGGNNFYGYTF. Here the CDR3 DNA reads TGTGCCAGCAGCCAATCAGTGGGCGGAAATAATTTTTATGGCTACACCTTC. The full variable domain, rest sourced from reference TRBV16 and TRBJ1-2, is GEEVAQTPKHLVRGEGQKAKLYCAPIKGHSYVFWYQQVLKNEFKFLISFQNENVFDETGMPKERFSAKCLPNSPCSLEIQATKLEDSAVYFCASSQSVGGNNFYGYTFGSGTRLTVV.

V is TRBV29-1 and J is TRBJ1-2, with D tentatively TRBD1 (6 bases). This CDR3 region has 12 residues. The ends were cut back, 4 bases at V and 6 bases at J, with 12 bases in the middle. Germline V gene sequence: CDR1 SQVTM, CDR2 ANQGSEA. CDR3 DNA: TGCAGCGTTGTGGAACAGGGCCATGGCTACACCTTC. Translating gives CSVVEQGHGYTF. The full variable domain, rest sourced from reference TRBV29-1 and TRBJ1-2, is SAVISQKPSRDICQRGTSLTIQCQVDSQVTMMFWYRQQPGQSLTLIATANQGSEATYESGFVIDKFPISRPNLTFSTLTVSNMSPEDSSIYLCSVVEQGHGYTFGSGTRLTVV.

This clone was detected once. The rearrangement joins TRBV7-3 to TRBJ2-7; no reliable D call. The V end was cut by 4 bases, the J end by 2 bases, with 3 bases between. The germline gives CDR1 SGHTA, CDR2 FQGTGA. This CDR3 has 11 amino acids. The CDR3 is CASSSTYEQYV. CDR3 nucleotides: TGTGCCAGCAGCTCTACCTACGAGCAGTACGTC.

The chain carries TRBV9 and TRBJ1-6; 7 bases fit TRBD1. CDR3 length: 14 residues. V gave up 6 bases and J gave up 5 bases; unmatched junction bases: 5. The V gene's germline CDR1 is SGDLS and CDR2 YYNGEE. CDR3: CASNAGTDNSPLHF. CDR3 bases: TGTGCCAGCAATGCCGGGACAGATAATTCACCCCTCCACTTT.

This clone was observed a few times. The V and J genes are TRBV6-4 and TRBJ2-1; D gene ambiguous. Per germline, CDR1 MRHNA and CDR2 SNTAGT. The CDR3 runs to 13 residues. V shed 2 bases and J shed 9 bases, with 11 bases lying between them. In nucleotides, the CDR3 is TGTGCCAGCAGTGACACTCCGTTCGGTGAGCAGTTCTTC. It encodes CASSDTPFGEQFF.

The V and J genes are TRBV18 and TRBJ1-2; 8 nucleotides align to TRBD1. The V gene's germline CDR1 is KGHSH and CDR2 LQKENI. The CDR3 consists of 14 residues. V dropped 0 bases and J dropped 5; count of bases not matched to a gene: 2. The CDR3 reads CASSPPDRGYGYTF. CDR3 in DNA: TGTGCCAGCTCACCACCCGACAGGGGTTATGGCTACACCTTC.

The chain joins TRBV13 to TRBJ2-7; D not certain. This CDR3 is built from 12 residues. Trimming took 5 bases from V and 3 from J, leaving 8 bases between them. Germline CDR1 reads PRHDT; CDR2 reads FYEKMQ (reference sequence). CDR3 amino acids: CASSVSSYEQYF. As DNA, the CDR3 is TGTGCCAGCAGCGTTTCTAGCTACGAGCAGTACTTC.

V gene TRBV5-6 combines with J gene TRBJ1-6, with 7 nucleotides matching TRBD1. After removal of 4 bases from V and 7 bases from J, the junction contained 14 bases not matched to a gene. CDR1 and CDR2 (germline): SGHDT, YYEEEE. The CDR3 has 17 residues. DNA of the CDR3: TGTGCCAGCAGCCTTCACAGGGGTCGGTTGGAAAATTCACCCCTCCACTTT. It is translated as CASSLHRGRLENSPLHF.

CDR3 loop: CASSLGLTDNEQFF. The CDR3 DNA reads as TGTGCCAGCAGCTTAGGCCTAACTGACAATGAGCAGTTCTTC. The genes are TRBV13 and TRBJ2-1; D is unresolved. Trimming removed 0 bases at V and 5 bases at J, with 8 bases between. Germline CDR1 PRHDT, CDR2 FYEKMQ (reference sequence). This CDR3 has 14 amino acids.

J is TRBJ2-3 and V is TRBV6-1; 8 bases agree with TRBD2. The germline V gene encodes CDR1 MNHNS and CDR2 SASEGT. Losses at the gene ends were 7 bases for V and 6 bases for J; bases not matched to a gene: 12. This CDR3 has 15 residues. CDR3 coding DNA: TGTGCCAGCACGGAACAACTAGCGGCACCTGATACGCAGTATTTT. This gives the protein CASTEQLAAPDTQYF.

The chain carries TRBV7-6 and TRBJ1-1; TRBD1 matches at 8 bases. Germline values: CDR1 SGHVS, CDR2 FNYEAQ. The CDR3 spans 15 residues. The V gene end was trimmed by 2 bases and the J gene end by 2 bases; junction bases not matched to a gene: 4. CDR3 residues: CASSLNRGSNTEAFF. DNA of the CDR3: TGTGCCAGCAGCTTAAACAGGGGGTCCAACACTGAAGCTTTCTTT.

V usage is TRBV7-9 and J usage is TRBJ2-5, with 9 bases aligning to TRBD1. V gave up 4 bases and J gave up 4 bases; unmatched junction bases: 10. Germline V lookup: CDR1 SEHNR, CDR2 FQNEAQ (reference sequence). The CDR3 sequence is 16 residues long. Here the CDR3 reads CASSSTRDRARETQYF. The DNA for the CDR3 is TGTGCCAGCAGCTCCACCCGGGACAGGGCCCGAGAGACCCAGTACTTC.